The 30 T cell receptor beta chains listed next were all sequenced from one sample in a study of blood T cell repertoires in COVID-19 (dated by TCRdb to 2020 to 2022). Library construction relied on the immunoSEQ multiplex PCR assay. The source is immuneACCESS, and TCRdb retained only in-frame sequences with V and J called. Part of the clones is not carried over; for the studies checked, unresolved V genes explain less than half of this, and the remainder is unexplained. The sample profile shows roughly 200,000 clones; around three quarters of them were found once. Clones ranked in the top ten supply about 5.5% of the sample. The sample comprised peripheral blood. All receptors come from a woman in her 70s with acute or convalescent COVID-19.

V usage is TRBV18 and J usage is TRBJ1-6, with 7 bases aligning to TRBD1. The germline gives CDR1 KGHSH, CDR2 LQKENI. V lost 2 bases and J lost 5; bases outside the gene matches: 3. This CDR3 is 15 amino acids long. CDR3 bases: TGTGCCAGCTCACCAAACCAGGGGGATAATTCACCCCTCCACTTT. Encoded protein: CASSPNQGDNSPLHF.

The CDR3 DNA reads as TGTGCCAGCAGTGGAGGCCTTTCCTCCTACGAGCAGTACTTC. Encoded protein: CASSGGLSSYEQYF. The rearrangement uses TRBV2 and TRBJ2-7, with unresolved D. V was shortened by 4 bases and J by 0 bases, with 10 bases between the two germline ends. The germline gives CDR1 SNHLY, CDR2 FYNNEI. This CDR3 is 14 amino acids long.

The genes are TRBV27 and TRBJ2-7; perhaps TRBD2 as D (5 bases). The germline V gene encodes CDR1 MNHEY and CDR2 SMNVEV (reference sequence). Trimming removed 5 bases at V and 2 bases at J, with 10 bases between. The CDR3 has 13 amino acids. CDR3 sequence reads: CASSPPGTYEQYF. The CDR3, as DNA: TGTGCCAGCAGTCCCCCGGGGACCTACGAGCAGTACTTC.

This clone has just one count. The chain is built from TRBV13 and TRBJ2-1; 14 bases are shared with TRBD2. The CDR3 is made up of 19 amino acids. J gave up 7 bases and V 5 bases, and 16 bases lay outside the gene matches. CDR1 and CDR2 (germline): PRHDT, FYEKMQ (reference sequence). CDR3 residues: CASSPGLAGVKVSSNEQFF. The DNA for the CDR3 is TGTGCCAGCAGCCCGGGACTAGCGGGAGTAAAGGTCTCATCGAATGAGCAGTTCTTC.

The chain couples TRBV6-5 to TRBJ1-1; D is perhaps TRBD1 (6 bases). V lost 8 bases to trimming and J lost 0 bases, with 13 bases between them. The CDR3 extends over 14 amino acids. Germline V gives CDR1 MNHEY, CDR2 SVGAGI. CDR3 in DNA: TGTGCCAGCGAGAGGGGGAGCATGAACACTGAAGCTTTCTTT. Its protein product is CASERGSMNTEAFF.

V usage is TRBV24-1 and J usage is TRBJ2-7, with 7 bases fitting TRBD1. The V gene end was trimmed by 4 bases and the J gene end by 2 bases; junction bases not matched to a gene: 4. This CDR3 region has 14 residues. The germline gives CDR1 KGHDR, CDR2 SFDVKD. CDR3 loop: CATSDPGTAYEQYF. The CDR3, as DNA: TGTGCCACCAGTGACCCCGGGACAGCCTACGAGCAGTACTTC.

Concerning this clone: The germline gene is not matched at one end of the junction; a read error may be the cause. The J gene is TRBJ2-5, the V gene TRBV12-3 or TRBV12-4, with 9 nucleotides matching TRBD2. CDR3 length equals 13 residues. The chain's CDR3 is CASSLADSGSGHF. The CDR3 DNA is TGTGCCAGCAGTTTAGCGGATAGCGGGAGTGGGCACTTC.

This chain uses TRBV15 with TRBJ1-1; 8 bases map to TRBD1. The CDR3 is made up of 16 amino acids. The V segment lost 0 bases and the J segment 2 bases; nucleotides outside the gene matches: 5. CDR1 LNHNV and CDR2 YYDKDF come from the germline V gene (reference sequence). This CDR3 is CATSRDQGASNTEAFF. In DNA, the CDR3 is TGTGCCACCAGCAGAGATCAGGGGGCAAGTAACACTGAAGCTTTCTTT.

The chain joins TRBV5-4 to TRBJ2-3; 11 nucleotides match TRBD2. CDR3 length equals 17 residues. CDR1 and CDR2 (germline): SGHNT, YYREEE (reference sequence). V was clipped by 3 bases and J by 2 bases; unmatched bases: 8. The CDR3 spells CASSSRLAGLYTDTQYF. As DNA, the CDR3 is TGTGCCAGCAGCTCCCGACTAGCGGGACTTTACACAGATACGCAGTATTTT.

This clone has just one count. The chain combines TRBV6-5 with TRBJ1-1; 7 bases are a match to TRBD1. CDR3 length equals 15 residues. Germline lookup yields CDR1 MNHEY and CDR2 SVGAGI. The ends lost 5 bases at V and 3 bases at J; junction bases unmatched: 9. The CDR3 nucleotides are TGTGCCAGCAGTCCGACAGGGCGGGCCCACACTGAAGCTTTCTTT. It codes for CASSPTGRAHTEAFF.

The rearrangement joins TRBV28 to TRBJ1-2, with 8 bases lining up with TRBD1. This CDR3 contains 17 residues. Per the germline V gene, CDR1 is MDHEN and CDR2 is SYDVKM. V shed 5 bases and J 7 bases; nucleotides not matched to a gene: 18. CDR3: CASSPIRGRQGRGGYTF. In DNA, the CDR3 is TGTGCCAGCAGTCCCATCAGGGGGCGACAGGGTCGCGGTGGCTACACCTTC.

The chain recombines TRBV5-5 with TRBJ1-1; a possible D gene is TRBD1 (6 bases). This CDR3 is built from 15 residues. V lost 4 bases and J lost 3, with 16 bases in between. In germline, CDR1 is SGHKS, CDR2 YYEKEE (reference sequence). CDR3 loop: CASSKGTQDYTEAFF. In nucleotides, the CDR3 is TGTGCCAGCAGCAAAGGGACACAGGATTACACTGAAGCTTTCTTT.

The chain employs TRBV5-1 and TRBJ2-2; weak D call: TRBD2 (5 bases). The CDR3 extends over 16 amino acids. The V end was cut by 2 bases, the J end by 6 bases, with 17 bases between. CDR1 and CDR2 (germline): SGHRS, YFSETQ. The CDR3 protein is CASSLRTQEPPGELFF. CDR3 DNA: TGCGCCAGCAGCTTAAGGACTCAAGAACCCCCCGGGGAGCTGTTTTTT.

The CDR3 DNA reads as TGTGCCAGCACCTTATCGGGACTCCACACAGATACGCAGTATTTT. This encodes CASTLSGLHTDTQYF. This chain uses TRBV5-8 with TRBJ2-3; TRBD2 is a possible D gene (6 bases). The CDR3 loop spans 15 amino acids. Trimming stripped 6 bases from V and 2 bases from J, with 16 bases between. Germline V gene lookup returns CDR1 SGHTS and CDR2 YDEGEE.

This clone appeared a few times. This chain connects TRBV2 to TRBJ2-3; a weak D match, TRBD1 (8 bases). V dropped 10 bases and J dropped 9 bases, with 32 bases sitting between them. The V gene's germline CDR1 is SNHLY and CDR2 FYNNEI. The CDR3 has 17 residues. Here the CDR3 reads CATTPFRSGTGTGTQYF. As DNA, the CDR3 is TGTGCCACAACGCCCTTTCGGAGCGGGACAGGTACTGGGACGCAGTATTTT.

The chain uses TRBV6-5 and TRBJ2-3; D call uncertain. The CDR3 is made up of 14 amino acids. The V and J ends lost 6 bases and 2 bases respectively, with 12 bases between them. Germline V lookup: CDR1 MNHEY, CDR2 SVGAGI. This CDR3 is CASRHYQDTDTQYF. CDR3 in DNA: TGTGCCAGCAGGCACTACCAAGACACAGATACGCAGTATTTT.

V is TRBV5-5 and J is TRBJ2-3; 7 positions agree with TRBD1. Germline CDR1 is SGHKS and CDR2 is YYEKEE (reference sequence). The CDR3 loop spans 15 amino acids. Unmatched junction bases numbered 9, after V lost 4 bases and J lost 4 bases. CDR3 bases: TGTGCCAGCAGCAGCTTCACAGGGGACCCAGATACGCAGTATTTT. Amino acids: CASSSFTGDPDTQYF.

The V call is TRBV30, the J call TRBJ1-5; D remains unclear. CDR3 length: 17 residues. The ends were cut back, 0 bases at V and 0 bases at J, with 15 bases in the middle. Germline loops: CDR1 GTSNPN, CDR2 SVGIG (reference sequence). CDR3 sequence reads: CAWSVSWGDYSNQPQHF. CDR3 DNA sequence: TGTGCCTGGAGTGTAAGCTGGGGAGATTATAGCAATCAGCCCCAGCATTTT.

This clone came up a few times. The J gene is TRBJ1-2, the V gene TRBV3-1 (or the pseudogene TRBV3-2), with TRBD1 matching 7 bases. The CDR3 is made up of 14 amino acids. CDR1 and CDR2 (germline): LGHDT, YNNKEL (reference sequence). Trimming removed 1 base from V and 8 bases from J; junction bases left unmatched: 7. The CDR3 region is CASSQGQGVGGYTF. CDR3 DNA: TGTGCCAGCAGCCAAGGGCAGGGGGTAGGGGGCTACACCTTC.

The chain combines TRBV25-1 with TRBJ2-7, with 7 bases fitting TRBD1. The CDR3 is made up of 14 amino acids. Trimming removed 5 bases from V and 2 bases from J; junction bases left unmatched: 6. The germline CDR1 and CDR2 sequences are MGHDK and SYGVNS. CDR3 amino acids: CASSNDRDTYEQYF. Here the CDR3 DNA reads TGTGCCAGCAGTAATGACAGGGATACCTACGAGCAGTACTTC.

The chain uses TRBV25-1 and TRBJ2-7; 9 nucleotides line up with TRBD2. V was clipped by 7 bases and J by 6 bases; unmatched bases: 7. CDR3 length: 13 amino acids. Germline V gene lookup returns CDR1 MGHDK and CDR2 SYGVNS. CDR3: CASTGLASAEQYF. Here the CDR3 DNA reads TGTGCCAGCACGGGACTAGCAAGCGCCGAGCAGTACTTC.

The chain uses TRBV12-3 or TRBV12-4 and TRBJ2-7; a weak D match, TRBD1 (5 bases). V dropped 5 bases and J dropped 3 bases, with 11 bases sitting between them. The CDR3 is 13 residues long. Here the CDR3 DNA reads TGTGCCAGCAGTCTTCTCCAGGGCTACGAGCAGTACTTC. Translation: CASSLLQGYEQYF.

The CDR3 nucleotides read TGTGCCTGGAGTGCCGGGACAGTCGGCTACACCTTC. Its protein product is CAWSAGTVGYTF. The rearrangement links TRBV30 to TRBJ1-2, with 7 positions matching TRBD1. The CDR3 is made up of 12 amino acids. J gave up 8 bases and V 1 base, and 4 bases lay outside the gene matches. Germline CDR1 reads GTSNPN; CDR2 reads SVGIG (reference sequence).

This clone has just one count. This sequence joins TRBV28 and TRBJ2-1; the match to TRBD2 covers 7 bases. The CDR3 is made up of 14 amino acids. V lost 6 bases to trimming and J lost 3 bases; unmatched junction nucleotides: 5. The V gene's germline CDR1 is MDHEN and CDR2 SYDVKM. CDR3 in amino acids: CASRVAGGYNEQFF. The CDR3 DNA follows: TGTGCCAGCAGAGTAGCGGGCGGCTACAATGAGCAGTTCTTC.

The chain joins TRBV19 to TRBJ1-5; D is perhaps TRBD1 (5 bases). This CDR3 is 15 amino acids long. Deletions cut 2 bases from V and 9 bases from J, with 17 bases between. Germline V lookup: CDR1 LNHDA, CDR2 SQIVND (reference sequence). The CDR3 DNA follows: TGTGCCAGTAGTATATTGGGTCAAAGCGGGGGGCCCCAGCATTTT. Residues: CASSILGQSGGPQHF.

The chain couples TRBV3-1 (or the pseudogene TRBV3-2) to TRBJ2-1; 8 nucleotides line up with TRBD2. The CDR3 is 16 amino acids. Losses at the gene ends were 4 bases for V and 2 bases for J; bases not matched to a gene: 7. The germline CDR1 and CDR2 sequences are LGHDT and YNNKEL (reference sequence). The CDR3 DNA sequence: TGTGCCAGCAGCCCCCGGGGTAGCGGGGCCTACAATGAGCAGTTCTTC. Translation gives CASSPRGSGAYNEQFF.

This clone appeared a single time. The rearrangement links TRBV5-1 to TRBJ1-2, with TRBD1 matching 7 bases. This CDR3 has 15 residues. The junction had 9 bases not matched to a gene; V was cut back by 4 bases and J by 3 bases. Germline V gives CDR1 SGHRS, CDR2 YFSETQ. The CDR3: CASSKGTEEYYGYTF. For the CDR3, the DNA is TGCGCCAGCAGCAAAGGGACAGAAGAATACTATGGCTACACCTTC.

The count of this clone is one. This chain uses TRBV10-3 with TRBJ1-1; 7 bases line up with TRBD1. Germline V gene sequence: CDR1 ENHRY, CDR2 SYGVKD. The CDR3 has 14 residues. Trimming removed 1 base from V and 3 bases from J; junction bases left unmatched: 2. CDR3 DNA: TGTGCCATCAGTGAGTACACAGGGGACACTGAAGCTTTCTTT. This translates into CAISEYTGDTEAFF.

The J gene is TRBJ2-5, the V gene TRBV30; TRBD1 matches at 9 bases. Germline assignment: CDR1 GTSNPN and CDR2 SVGIG (reference sequence). V lost 3 bases, J lost 5 bases, and 13 bases stayed unmatched. This CDR3 is built from 16 residues. This CDR3 reads CAWSALNRGHGETQYF. The CDR3 DNA reads TGTGCCTGGAGCGCCCTCAACAGGGGGCACGGGGAGACCCAGTACTTC.

Notes on this clone: One end of the junction varies from germline; a read error may be responsible. This chain links TRBV12-3 or TRBV12-4 with TRBJ1-4; D call uncertain. This CDR3 contains 11 residues. CDR3 residues: CASSSRERLFF. CDR3 sequence (DNA): TGTGCCAGCAGTTCCCGGGAAAGACTGTTTTTT.